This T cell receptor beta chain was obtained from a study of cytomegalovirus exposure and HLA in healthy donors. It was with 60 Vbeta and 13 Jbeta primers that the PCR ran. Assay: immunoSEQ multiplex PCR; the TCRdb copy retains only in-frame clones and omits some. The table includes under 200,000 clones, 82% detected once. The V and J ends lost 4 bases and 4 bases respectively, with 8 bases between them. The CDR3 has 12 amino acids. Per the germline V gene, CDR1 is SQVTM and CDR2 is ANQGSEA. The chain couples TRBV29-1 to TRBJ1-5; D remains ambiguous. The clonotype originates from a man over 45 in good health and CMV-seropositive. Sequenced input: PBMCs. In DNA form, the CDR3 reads TGCAGCGTTGGGTCTCGGAATCAGCCCCAGCATTTT. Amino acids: CSVGSRNQPQHF.